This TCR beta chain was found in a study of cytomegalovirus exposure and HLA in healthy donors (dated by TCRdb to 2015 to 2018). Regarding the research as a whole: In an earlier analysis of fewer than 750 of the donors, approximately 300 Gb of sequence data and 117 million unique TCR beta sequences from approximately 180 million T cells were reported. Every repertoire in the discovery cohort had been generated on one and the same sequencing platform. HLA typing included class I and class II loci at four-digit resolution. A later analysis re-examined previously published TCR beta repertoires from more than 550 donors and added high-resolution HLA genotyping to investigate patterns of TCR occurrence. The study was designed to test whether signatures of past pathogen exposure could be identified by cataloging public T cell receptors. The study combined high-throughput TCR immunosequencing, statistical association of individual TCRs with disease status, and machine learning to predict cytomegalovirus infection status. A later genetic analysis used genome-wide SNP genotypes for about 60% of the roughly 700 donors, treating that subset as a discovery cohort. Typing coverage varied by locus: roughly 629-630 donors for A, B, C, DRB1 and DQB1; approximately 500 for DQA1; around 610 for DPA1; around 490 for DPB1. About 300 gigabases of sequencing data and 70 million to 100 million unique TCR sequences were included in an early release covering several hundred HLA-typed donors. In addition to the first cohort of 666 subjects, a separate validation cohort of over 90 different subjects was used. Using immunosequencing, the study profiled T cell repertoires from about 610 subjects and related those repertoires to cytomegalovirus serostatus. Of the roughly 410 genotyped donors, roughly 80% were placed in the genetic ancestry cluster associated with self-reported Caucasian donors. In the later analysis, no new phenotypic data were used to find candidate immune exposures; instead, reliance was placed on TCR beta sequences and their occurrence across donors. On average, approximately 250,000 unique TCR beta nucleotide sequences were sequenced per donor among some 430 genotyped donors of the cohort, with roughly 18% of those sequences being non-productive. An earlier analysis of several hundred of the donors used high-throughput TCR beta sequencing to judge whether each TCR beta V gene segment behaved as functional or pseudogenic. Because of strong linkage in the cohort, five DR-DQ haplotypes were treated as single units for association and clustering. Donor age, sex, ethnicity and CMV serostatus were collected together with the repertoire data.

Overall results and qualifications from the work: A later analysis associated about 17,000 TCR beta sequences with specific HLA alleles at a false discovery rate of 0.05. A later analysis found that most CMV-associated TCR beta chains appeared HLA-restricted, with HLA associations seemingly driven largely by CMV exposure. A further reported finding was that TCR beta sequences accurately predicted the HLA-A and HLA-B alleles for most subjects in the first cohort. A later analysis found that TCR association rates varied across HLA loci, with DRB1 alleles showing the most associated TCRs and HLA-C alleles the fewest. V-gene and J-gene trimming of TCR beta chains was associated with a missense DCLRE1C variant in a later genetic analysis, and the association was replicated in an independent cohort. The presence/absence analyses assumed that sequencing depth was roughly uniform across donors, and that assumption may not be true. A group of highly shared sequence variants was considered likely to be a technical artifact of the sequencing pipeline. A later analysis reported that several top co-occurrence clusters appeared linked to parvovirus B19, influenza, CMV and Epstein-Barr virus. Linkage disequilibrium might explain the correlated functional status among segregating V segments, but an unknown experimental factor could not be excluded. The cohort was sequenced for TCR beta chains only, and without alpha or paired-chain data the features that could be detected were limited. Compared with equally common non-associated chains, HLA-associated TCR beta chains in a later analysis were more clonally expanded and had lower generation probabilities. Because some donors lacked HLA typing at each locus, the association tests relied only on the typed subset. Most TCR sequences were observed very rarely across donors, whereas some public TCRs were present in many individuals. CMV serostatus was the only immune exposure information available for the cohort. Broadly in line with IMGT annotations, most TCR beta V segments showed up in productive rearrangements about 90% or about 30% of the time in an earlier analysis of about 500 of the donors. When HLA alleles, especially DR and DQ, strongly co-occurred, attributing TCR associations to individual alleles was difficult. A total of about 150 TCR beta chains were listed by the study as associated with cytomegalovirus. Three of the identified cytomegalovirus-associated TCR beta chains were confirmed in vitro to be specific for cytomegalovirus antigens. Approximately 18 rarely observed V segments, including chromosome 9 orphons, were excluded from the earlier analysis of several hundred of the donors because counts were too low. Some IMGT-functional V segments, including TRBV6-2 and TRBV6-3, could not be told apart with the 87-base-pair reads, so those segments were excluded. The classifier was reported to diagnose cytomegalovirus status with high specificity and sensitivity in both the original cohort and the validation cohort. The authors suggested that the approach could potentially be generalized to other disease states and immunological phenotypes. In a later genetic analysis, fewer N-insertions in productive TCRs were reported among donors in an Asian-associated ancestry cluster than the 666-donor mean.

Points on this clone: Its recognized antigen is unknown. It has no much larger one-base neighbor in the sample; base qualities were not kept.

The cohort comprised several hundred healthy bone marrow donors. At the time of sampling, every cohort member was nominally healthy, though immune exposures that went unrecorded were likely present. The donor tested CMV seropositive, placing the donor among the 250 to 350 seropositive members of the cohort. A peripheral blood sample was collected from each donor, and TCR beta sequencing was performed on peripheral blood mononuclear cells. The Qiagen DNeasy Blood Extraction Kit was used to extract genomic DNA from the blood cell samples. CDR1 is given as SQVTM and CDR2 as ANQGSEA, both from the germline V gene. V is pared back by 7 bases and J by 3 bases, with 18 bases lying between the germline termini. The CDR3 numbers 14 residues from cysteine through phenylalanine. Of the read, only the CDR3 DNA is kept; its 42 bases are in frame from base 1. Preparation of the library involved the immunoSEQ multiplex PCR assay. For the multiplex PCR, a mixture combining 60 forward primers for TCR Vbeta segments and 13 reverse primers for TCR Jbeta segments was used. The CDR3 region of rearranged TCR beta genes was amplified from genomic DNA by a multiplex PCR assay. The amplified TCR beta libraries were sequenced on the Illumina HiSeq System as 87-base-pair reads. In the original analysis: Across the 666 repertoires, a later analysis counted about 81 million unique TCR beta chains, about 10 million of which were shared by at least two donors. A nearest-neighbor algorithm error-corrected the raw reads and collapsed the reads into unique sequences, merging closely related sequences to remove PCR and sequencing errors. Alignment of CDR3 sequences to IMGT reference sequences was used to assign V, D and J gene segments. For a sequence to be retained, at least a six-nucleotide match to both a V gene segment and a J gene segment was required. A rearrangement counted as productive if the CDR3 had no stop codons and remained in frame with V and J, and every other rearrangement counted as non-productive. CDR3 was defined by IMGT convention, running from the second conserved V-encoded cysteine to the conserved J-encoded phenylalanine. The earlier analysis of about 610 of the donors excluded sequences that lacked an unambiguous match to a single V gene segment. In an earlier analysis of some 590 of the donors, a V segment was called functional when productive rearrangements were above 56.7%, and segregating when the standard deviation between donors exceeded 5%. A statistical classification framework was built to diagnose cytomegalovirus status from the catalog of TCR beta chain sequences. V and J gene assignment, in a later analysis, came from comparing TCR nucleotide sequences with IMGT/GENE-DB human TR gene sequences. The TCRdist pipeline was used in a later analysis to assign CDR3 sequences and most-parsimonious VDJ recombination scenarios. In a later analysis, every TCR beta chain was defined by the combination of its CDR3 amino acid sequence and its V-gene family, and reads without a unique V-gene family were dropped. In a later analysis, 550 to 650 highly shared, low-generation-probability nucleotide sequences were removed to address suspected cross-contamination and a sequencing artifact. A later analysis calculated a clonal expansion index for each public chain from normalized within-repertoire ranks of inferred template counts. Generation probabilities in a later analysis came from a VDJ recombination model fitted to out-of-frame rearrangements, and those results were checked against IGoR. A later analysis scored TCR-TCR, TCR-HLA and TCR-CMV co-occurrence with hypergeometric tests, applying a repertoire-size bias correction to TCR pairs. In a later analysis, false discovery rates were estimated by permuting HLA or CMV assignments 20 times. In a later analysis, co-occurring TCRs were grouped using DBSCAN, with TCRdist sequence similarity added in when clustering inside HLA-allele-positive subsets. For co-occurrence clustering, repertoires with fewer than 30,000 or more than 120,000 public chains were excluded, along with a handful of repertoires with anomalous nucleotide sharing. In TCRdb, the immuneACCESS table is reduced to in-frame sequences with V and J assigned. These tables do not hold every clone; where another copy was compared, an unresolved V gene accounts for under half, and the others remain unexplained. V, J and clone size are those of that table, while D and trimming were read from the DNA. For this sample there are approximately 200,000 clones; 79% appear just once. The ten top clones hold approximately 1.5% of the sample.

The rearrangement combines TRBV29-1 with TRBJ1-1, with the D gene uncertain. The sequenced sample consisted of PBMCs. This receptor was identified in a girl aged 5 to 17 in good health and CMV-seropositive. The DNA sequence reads TGCAGCGCCCGCCTCGGGAGGAGGGACACTGAAGCTTTCTTT. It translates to CSARLGRRDTEAFF.